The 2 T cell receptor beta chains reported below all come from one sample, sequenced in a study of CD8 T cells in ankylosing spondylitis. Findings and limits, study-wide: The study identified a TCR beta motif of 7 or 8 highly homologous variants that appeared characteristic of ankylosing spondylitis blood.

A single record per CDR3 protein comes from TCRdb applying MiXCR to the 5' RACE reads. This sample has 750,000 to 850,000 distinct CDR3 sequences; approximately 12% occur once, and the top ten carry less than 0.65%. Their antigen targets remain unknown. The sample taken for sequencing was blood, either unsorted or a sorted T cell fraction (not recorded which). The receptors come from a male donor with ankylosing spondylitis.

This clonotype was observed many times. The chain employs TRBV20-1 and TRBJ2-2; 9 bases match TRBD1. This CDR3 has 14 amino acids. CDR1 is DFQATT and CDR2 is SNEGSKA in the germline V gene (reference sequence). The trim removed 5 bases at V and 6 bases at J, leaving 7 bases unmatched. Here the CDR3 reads CSAAGTGSSGELFF. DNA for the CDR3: TGCAGTGCTGCCGGGACAGGGAGCTCCGGGGAGCTGTTTTTT.

DNA for the CDR3: TGCAGCGTTGAGGTCTACCGGGCAACGAACACTGAAGCTTTCTTT. Translating gives CSVEVYRATNTEAFF. V is TRBV29-1 and J is TRBJ1-1; D remains unclear. V shed 3 bases and J shed 1 base, with 15 bases lying between them. Germline CDR1 and CDR2: SQVTM and ANQGSEA. The CDR3 is 15 amino acids.